Sequencing of this TCR beta chain was carried out in a study of T cell changes during pregnancy in multiple sclerosis. Sequencing used immunoSEQ multiplex PCR; TCRdb keeps in-frame clones, though not all of them. The data contain roughly 69,000 clones, roughly 91% of them singletons. The V gene's germline CDR1 is SGHNT and CDR2 YENEEA. The CDR3 extends over 13 amino acids. V shed 1 base and J shed 5 bases, with 6 bases lying between them. The sample consisted of CD4+ T cells from peripheral blood mononuclear cells, taken in the third trimester of pregnancy. The source is a female donor in good health, enrolled as a control in a pregnancy study. The gene calls are TRBV11-3 and TRBJ2-4; D unclear. The CDR3 region is CASSLVAENIQYF. DNA for the CDR3: TGTGCCAGCAGCTTAGTTGCGGAAAACATTCAGTACTTC. Together with reference TRBV11-3 and TRBJ2-4, the CDR3 gives the full variable domain: EAGVVQSPRYKIIEKKQPVAFWCNPISGHNTLYWYLQNLGQGPELLIRYENEEAVDDSQLPKDRFSAERLKGVDSTLKIQPAELGDSAVYLCASSLVAENIQYFGAGTRLSVL.